Below are 15 T cell receptor beta chains sequenced from a single sample in a study of blood T cell repertoires in COVID-19. Libraries were prepared by immunoSEQ multiplex PCR; TCRdb keeps only in-frame clonotypes and omits some of them. Of 60,000 to 80,000 clones in the sample, about nine tenths were seen once. The sample was peripheral blood. All receptors come from a human donor in a cohort sampled during active COVID-19.

This sequence joins TRBV7-8 and TRBJ1-2; unclear D gene. This CDR3 is 13 amino acids long. Germline CDR1 reads SGHVS; CDR2 reads FQNEAQ. The V end lost 5 bases, the J end lost 2 bases, and 9 bases lay between the germline ends. The CDR3 nucleotides are TGTGCCAGCAGCCAGACTGGGAACTATGGCTACACCTTC. It codes for CASSQTGNYGYTF.

The V and J genes are TRBV5-1 and TRBJ1-6, with D possibly TRBD1 on 5 matching bases. V lost 5 bases, J lost 7 bases, and 13 bases lay in between. The CDR3 contains 14 residues. Germline lookup yields CDR1 SGHRS and CDR2 YFSETQ. CDR3 bases: TGCGCCAGCAGGGCGGGGGGAGACAATTCACCCCTCCACTTT. Protein sequence: CASRAGGDNSPLHF.

This clone is a singleton in its sample. V gene TRBV6-5 combines with J gene TRBJ1-2, with D unresolved. Germline CDR1 and CDR2: MNHEY and SVGAGI. The CDR3 consists of 13 residues. Trimming took off 2 bases at V and 5 bases at J, with 9 bases between the two ends. CDR3 sequence: CASSYDKRYGYTF. Written as DNA, the CDR3 is TGTGCCAGCAGTTACGACAAACGATATGGCTACACCTTC.

V is TRBV28 and J is TRBJ2-4, with D perhaps matching TRBD1 (6 bases). The CDR3 is 14 residues long. Germline loops: CDR1 MDHEN, CDR2 SYDVKM. Trimming took 3 bases from V and 9 from J, leaving 15 bases between them. The chain's CDR3 is CASSLWTVAPIQYF. The CDR3 region has the DNA TGTGCCAGCAGTTTGTGGACAGTCGCTCCCATTCAGTACTTC.

V gene TRBV4-3 combines with J gene TRBJ2-1, with 16 positions matching TRBD2. Looked up from germline, CDR1 is LGHNA and CDR2 is YSLEER. V trimming: 5 bases; J trimming: 7 bases; junction bases outside the gene matches: 5. The CDR3 runs to 16 residues. The CDR3 DNA reads TGCGCCAGCAGCGGGACTAGCGGGGGGGCTGGGAATGAGCAGTTCTTC. Its protein is CASSGTSGGAGNEQFF.

The V call is TRBV19, the J call TRBJ1-6; D is unclear. The CDR3 contains 14 residues. The V gene's germline CDR1 is LNHDA and CDR2 SQIVND (reference sequence). V lost 4 bases to trimming and J lost 6 bases, with 10 bases between them. CDR3 in DNA: TGTGCCAGTAGTAGTGGAGGGTTTAATTCACCCCTCCACTTT. Translating it yields CASSSGGFNSPLHF.

The chain is built from TRBV6-5 and TRBJ1-5, with 10 nucleotides matching TRBD1. V lost 5 bases to trimming and J lost 4 bases; unmatched junction nucleotides: 5. Germline CDR1 and CDR2: MNHEY and SVGAGI. The CDR3 sequence is 15 residues long. The CDR3 sequence: CASSIDRGLNQPQHF. The DNA for the CDR3 is TGTGCCAGCAGTATCGACAGGGGGCTGAATCAGCCCCAGCATTTT.

This sequence joins TRBV12-3 or TRBV12-4 and TRBJ1-2; no clear D. CDR3 size: 13 residues. V dropped 2 bases and J dropped 7 bases, with 11 bases sitting between them. The CDR3 sequence is CASSLPYGAGYTF. CDR3 DNA sequence: TGTGCCAGCAGTTTACCCTATGGAGCTGGCTACACCTTC.

The CDR3 bases are TGTGCCACCTCAAGGGGGGGCTGGTCGTCGAACACTGAAGCTTTCTTT. Amino acids: CATSRGGWSSNTEAFF. The chain recombines TRBV27 with TRBJ1-1; D possibly corresponds to TRBD1 (6 bases). Germline CDR1 reads MNHEY; CDR2 reads SMNVEV (reference sequence). V lost 10 bases to trimming and J lost 1 base, with 22 bases between them. The CDR3 is 16 amino acids.

The CDR3 region is CASSPSQGLRTYEQYF. DNA of the CDR3: TGTGCCAGCTCACCATCACAGGGGCTGAGGACCTACGAGCAGTACTTC. The rearrangement links TRBV18 to TRBJ2-7, with 7 bases aligning to TRBD1. The CDR3 loop spans 16 amino acids. Germline V CDR1 and CDR2: KGHSH, LQKENI. Trimming cost V 2 bases and J 2 bases; bases outside gene matches: 9.

The genes are TRBV25-1 and TRBJ2-1, with D perhaps matching TRBD1 (6 bases). The CDR3 spans 12 residues. Per the germline V gene, CDR1 is MGHDK and CDR2 is SYGVNS. V was shortened by 9 bases and J by 3 bases, with 9 bases between the two germline ends. CDR3 sequence (DNA): TGTGCCAGTGGCAGGGGCTACAATGAGCAGTTCTTC. Protein product: CASGRGYNEQFF.

The CDR3 loop reads CASTRQGSRSYEQYF. CDR3 nucleotides: TGTGCCAGCACAAGACAGGGGTCGAGATCTTACGAGCAGTACTTC. V gene TRBV27 combines with J gene TRBJ2-7; TRBD1 matches at 8 bases. The CDR3 runs 15 residues. The V gene end was trimmed by 7 bases and the J gene end by 4 bases; junction bases not matched to a gene: 12. Germline V gives CDR1 MNHEY, CDR2 SMNVEV (reference sequence).

The chain joins TRBV30 to TRBJ2-7; 7 positions agree with TRBD2. This CDR3 region has 17 residues. V was pared by 2 bases and J by 0 bases, with 13 bases of the junction left unmatched. Per germline, CDR1 GTSNPN and CDR2 SVGIG (reference sequence). CDR3 region: CAWSSKGLAVDSYEQYF. The DNA for the CDR3 is TGTGCCTGGAGTTCGAAGGGGCTAGCGGTCGACTCCTACGAGCAGTACTTC.

V is TRBV18 and J is TRBJ1-3; D may be TRBD1 (6 bases). V lost 2 bases and J lost 2, with 19 bases in between. CDR1 is KGHSH, CDR2 LQKENI, per germline. This CDR3 is 18 amino acids long. In nucleotides, the CDR3 is TGTGCCAGCTCACCAGGTCTTTCGGGGGGGGCGACTGGAAACACCATATATTTT. It specifies CASSPGLSGGATGNTIYF.

A remark on this clone: Other DNA variants within this sample encode the same CDR3. The chain has TRBV18 and TRBJ1-5; 9 positions match TRBD1. Germline V gene lookup returns CDR1 KGHSH and CDR2 LQKENI. With 3 bases clipped from V and 4 bases from J, the junction kept 1 base outside the gene matches. The CDR3 spans 14 residues. The CDR3, as DNA: TGTGCCAGCTCACCGGGACAGGGAAATCAGCCCCAGCATTTT. Translation gives CASSPGQGNQPQHF.